A single sample gave rise to the 4 T cell receptor beta chains below, sequenced in a study of blood T cell repertoires in COVID-19. Some clones are missing from TCRdb's copy, which holds only in-frame ones; the method was immunoSEQ multiplex PCR. The sample holds fewer than 35,000 clones; approximately 89% are singletons and the top ten take approximately 30%. The sequencing sample was made of peripheral blood. The receptors originated from a man older than 75 with acute or convalescent COVID-19.

The chain joins TRBV19 to TRBJ2-6, with D perhaps matching TRBD1 (6 bases). The CDR3 runs to 18 residues. V lost 5 bases and J lost 1, with 18 bases in between. Per germline, CDR1 LNHDA and CDR2 SQIVND (reference sequence). The CDR3 region has the DNA TGTGCCAGTAGTGGGCCCCCGGGACATAGTTCTGGGGCCAACGTCCTGACTTTC. Translation: CASSGPPGHSSGANVLTF. Full variable domain (remainder filled in from reference TRBV19 and TRBJ2-6): DGGITQSPKYLFRKEGQNVTLSCEQNLNHDAMYWYRQDPGQGLRLIYYSQIVNDFQKGDIAEGYSVSREKKESFPLTVTSAQKNPTAFYLCASSGPPGHSSGANVLTFGAGSRLTVL.

This chain uses TRBV6-2 or TRBV6-3 with TRBJ2-3; D is possibly TRBD2 (6 bases). Trimming shortened V by 0 bases and J by 8 bases, and 9 bases separated the two germline ends. The CDR3 has 13 residues. CDR1 and CDR2 from the germline V gene are MNHEY and SVGEGT. The CDR3 region has the DNA TGTGCCAGCAGTTACTCGACTAGTCCTACGCAGTATTTT. It is translated as CASSYSTSPTQYF.

The rearrangement links TRBV28 to TRBJ1-3; D is uncertain. Between the trimmed V and J ends, which lost 5 bases and 0 bases, there was a span of 11 bases. Germline V lookup: CDR1 MDHEN, CDR2 SYDVKM. The length of the CDR3 is 15 residues. CDR3 nucleotide sequence: TGTGCCAGCAGTCCCCTGGGCCGCTCTGGAAACACCATATATTTT. Protein: CASSPLGRSGNTIYF.

This clone appeared once. V usage is TRBV4-2 and J usage is TRBJ2-1; 7 bases agree with TRBD1. The CDR3 extends over 14 amino acids. J gave up 6 bases and V 1 base, and 3 bases lay outside the gene matches. Germline V gene data show CDR1 as LGHNA and CDR2 as YNFKEQ. CDR3 DNA: TGTGCCAGCAGCCAAGGGGACAGATTCAATGAGCAGTTCTTC. It yields the protein CASSQGDRFNEQFF.